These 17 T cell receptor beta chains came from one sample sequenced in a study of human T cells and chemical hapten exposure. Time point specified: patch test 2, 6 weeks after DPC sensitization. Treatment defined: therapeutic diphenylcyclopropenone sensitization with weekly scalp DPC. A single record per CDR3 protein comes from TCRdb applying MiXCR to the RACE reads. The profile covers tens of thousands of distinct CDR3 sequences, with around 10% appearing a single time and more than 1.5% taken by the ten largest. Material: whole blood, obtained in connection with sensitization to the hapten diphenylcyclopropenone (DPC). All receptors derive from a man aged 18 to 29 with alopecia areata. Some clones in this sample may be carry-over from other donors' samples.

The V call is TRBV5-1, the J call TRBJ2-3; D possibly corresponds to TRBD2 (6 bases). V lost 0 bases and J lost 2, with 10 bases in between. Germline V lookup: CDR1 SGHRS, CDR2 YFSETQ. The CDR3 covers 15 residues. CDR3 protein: CASSLAGRNTDTQYF. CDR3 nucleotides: TGCGCCAGCAGCTTGGCGGGGAGGAACACAGATACGCAGTATTTT. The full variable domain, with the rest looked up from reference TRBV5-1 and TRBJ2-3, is KAGVTQTPRYLIKTRGQQVTLSCSPISGHRSVSWYQQTPGQGLQFLFEYFSETQRNKGNFPGRFSGRQFSNSRSEMNVSTLELGDSALYLCASSLAGRNTDTQYFGPGTRLTVL.

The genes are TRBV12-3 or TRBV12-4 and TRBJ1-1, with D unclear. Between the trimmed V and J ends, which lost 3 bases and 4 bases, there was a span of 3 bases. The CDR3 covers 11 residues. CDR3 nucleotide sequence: TGTGCCAGCAGTTTTCTCACTGAAGCTTTCTTT. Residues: CASSFLTEAFF.

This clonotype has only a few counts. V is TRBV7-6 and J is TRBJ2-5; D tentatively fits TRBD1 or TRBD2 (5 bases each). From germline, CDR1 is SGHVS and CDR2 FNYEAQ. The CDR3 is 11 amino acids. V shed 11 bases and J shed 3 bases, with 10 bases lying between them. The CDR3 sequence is CASGAEETQYF. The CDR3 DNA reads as TGTGCCTCCGGGGCTGAAGAGACCCAGTACTTC.

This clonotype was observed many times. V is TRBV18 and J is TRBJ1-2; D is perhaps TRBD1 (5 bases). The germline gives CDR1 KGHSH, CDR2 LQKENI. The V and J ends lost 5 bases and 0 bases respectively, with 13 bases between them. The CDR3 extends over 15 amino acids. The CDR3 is CASSSGPNSNYGYTF. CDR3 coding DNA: TGTGCCAGCTCATCGGGACCGAACTCTAACTATGGCTACACCTTC. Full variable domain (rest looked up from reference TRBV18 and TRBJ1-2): NAGVMQNPRHLVRRRGQEARLRCSPMKGHSHVYWYRQLPEEGLKFMVYLQKENIIDESGMPKERFSAEFPKEGPSILRIQQVVRGDSAAYFCASSSGPNSNYGYTFGSGTRLTVV.

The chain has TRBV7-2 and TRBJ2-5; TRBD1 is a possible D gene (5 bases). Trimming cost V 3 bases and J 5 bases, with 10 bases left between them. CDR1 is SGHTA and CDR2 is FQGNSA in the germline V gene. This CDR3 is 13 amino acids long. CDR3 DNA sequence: TGTGCCAGCAGCTTTATGGGGCGTGAGACCCAGTACTTC. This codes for CASSFMGRETQYF.

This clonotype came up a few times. CDR3 residues: CASSLSGESYEQYF. The DNA for the CDR3 is TGTGCCAGCAGTCTATCAGGGGAATCCTACGAGCAGTACTTC. The chain joins TRBV12-3 or TRBV12-4 to TRBJ2-7, with D tentatively TRBD1 (6 bases). This CDR3 is built from 14 residues. V was pared by 5 bases and J by 1 base, with 12 bases between.

CDR3 nucleotides: TGTGCCAGCAGCTTCGGACTAGAGACCGGGGAGCTGTTTTTT. It codes for CASSFGLETGELFF. This chain links TRBV5-4 with TRBJ2-2; 7 nucleotides align to TRBD2. Germline loops: CDR1 SGHNT, CDR2 YYREEE (reference sequence). CDR3 size: 14 residues. V lost 2 bases and J lost 5; bases outside the gene matches: 3.

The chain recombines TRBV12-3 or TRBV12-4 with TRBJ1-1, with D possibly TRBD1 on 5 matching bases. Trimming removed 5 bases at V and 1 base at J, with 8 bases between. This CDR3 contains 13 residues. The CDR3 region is CASSHGTNTEAFF. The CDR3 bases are TGTGCCAGCAGTCACGGGACGAACACTGAAGCTTTCTTT.

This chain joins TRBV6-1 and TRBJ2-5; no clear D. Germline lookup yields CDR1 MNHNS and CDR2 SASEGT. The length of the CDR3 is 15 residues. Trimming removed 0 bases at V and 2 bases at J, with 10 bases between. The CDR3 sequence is CASSEARQSQETQYF. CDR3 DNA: TGTGCCAGCAGTGAAGCGCGCCAGAGTCAAGAGACCCAGTACTTC.

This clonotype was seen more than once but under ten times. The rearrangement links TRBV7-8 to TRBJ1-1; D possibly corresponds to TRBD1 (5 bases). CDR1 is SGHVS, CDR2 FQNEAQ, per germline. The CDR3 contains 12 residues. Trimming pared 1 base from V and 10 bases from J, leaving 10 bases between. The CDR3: CASSLVRQGAFF. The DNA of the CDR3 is TGTGCCAGCAGCTTAGTTCGGCAGGGAGCTTTCTTT.

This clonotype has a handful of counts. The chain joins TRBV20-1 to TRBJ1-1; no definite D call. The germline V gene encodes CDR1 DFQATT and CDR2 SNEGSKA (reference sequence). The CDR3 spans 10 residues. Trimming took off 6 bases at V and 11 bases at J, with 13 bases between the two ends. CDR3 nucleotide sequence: TGCAGTGCCGCTAGCCTAGAGGCTTTCTTT. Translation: CSAASLEAFF.

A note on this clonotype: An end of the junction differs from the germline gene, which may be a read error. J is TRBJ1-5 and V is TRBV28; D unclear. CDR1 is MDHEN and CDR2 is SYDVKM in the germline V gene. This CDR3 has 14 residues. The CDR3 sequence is CASSLSQSSQPQHF. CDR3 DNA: TGTGCCAGCAGTTTATCACAAAGCAGTCAGCCCCAGCATTTT.

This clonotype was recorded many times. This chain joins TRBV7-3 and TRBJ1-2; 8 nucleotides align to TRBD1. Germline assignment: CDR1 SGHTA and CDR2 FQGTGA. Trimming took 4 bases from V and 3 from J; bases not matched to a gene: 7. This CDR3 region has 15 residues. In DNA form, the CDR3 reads TGTGCCAGCAGCTCCCGACAGGGGAGGCACTATGGCTACACCTTC. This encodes CASSSRQGRHYGYTF.

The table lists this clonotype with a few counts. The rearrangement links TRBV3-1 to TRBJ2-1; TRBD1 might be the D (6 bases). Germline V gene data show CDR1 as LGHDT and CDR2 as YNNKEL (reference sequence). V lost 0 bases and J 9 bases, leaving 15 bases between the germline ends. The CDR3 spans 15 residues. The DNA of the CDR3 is TGTGCCAGCAGCCAAGAAGGCAGGGGATTTGGTGAGCAGTTCTTC. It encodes CASSQEGRGFGEQFF.

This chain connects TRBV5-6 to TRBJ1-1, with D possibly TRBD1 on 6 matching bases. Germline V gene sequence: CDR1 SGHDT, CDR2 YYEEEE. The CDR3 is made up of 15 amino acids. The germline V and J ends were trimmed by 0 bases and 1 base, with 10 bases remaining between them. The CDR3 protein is CASSLGTGRNTEAFF. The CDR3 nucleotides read TGTGCCAGCAGCTTGGGCACAGGGCGGAACACTGAAGCTTTCTTT. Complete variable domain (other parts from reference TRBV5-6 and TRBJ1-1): DAGVTQSPTHLIKTRGQQVTLRCSPKSGHDTVSWYQQALGQGPQFIFQYYEEEERQRGNFPDRFSGHQFPNYSSELNVNALLLGDSALYLCASSLGTGRNTEAFFGQGTRLTVV.

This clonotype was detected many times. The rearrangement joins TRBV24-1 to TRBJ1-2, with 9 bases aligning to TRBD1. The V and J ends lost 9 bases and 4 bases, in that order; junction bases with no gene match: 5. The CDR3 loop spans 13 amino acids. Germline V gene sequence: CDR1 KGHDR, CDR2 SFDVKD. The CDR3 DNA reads TGTGCCACCGCGGACAGGGGCGGCTATGGCTACACCTTC. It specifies CATADRGGYGYTF.

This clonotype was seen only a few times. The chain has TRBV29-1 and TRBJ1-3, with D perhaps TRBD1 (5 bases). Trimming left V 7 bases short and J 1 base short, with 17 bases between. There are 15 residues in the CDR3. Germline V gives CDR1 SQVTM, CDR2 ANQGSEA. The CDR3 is CSAPFSGPSGNTIYF. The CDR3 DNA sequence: TGCAGCGCCCCATTCTCGGGACCTTCTGGAAACACCATATATTTT.